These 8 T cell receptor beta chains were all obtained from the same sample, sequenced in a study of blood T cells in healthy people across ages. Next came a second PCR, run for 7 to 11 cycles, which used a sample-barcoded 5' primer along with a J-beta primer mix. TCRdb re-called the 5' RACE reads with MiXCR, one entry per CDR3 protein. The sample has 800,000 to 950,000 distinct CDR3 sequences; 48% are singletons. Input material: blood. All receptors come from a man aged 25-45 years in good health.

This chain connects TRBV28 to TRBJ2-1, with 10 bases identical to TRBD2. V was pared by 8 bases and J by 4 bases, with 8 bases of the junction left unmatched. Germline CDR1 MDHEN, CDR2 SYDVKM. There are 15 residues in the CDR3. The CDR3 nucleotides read TGTGCCAGCGCTTGGGCAGCGGGGGGGTACAATGAGCAGTTCTTC. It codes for CASAWAAGGYNEQFF.

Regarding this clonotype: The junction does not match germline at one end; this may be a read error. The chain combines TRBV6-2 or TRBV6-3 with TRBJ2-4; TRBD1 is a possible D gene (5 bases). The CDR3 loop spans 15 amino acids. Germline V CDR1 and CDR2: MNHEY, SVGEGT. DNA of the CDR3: TGTGCCAGCAGCAAACAGGATTCGGCCAAAAACATCCAGTACTTC. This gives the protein CASSKQDSAKNIQYF.

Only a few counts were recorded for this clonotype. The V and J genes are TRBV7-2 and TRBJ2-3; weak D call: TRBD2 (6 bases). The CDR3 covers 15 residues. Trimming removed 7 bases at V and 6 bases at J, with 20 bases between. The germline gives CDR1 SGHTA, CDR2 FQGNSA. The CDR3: CASNLTPVGGDTQYF. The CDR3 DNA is TGTGCCAGCAACCTGACACCGGTGGGAGGTGATACGCAGTATTTT.

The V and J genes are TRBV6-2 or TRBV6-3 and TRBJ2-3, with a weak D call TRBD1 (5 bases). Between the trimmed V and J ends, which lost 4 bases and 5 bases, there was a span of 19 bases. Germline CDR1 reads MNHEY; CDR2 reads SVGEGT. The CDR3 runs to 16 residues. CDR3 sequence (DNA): TGTGCCAGCAGTTGGGCAGGGCGGATGTTTTTAGATACGCAGTATTTT. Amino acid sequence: CASSWAGRMFLDTQYF.

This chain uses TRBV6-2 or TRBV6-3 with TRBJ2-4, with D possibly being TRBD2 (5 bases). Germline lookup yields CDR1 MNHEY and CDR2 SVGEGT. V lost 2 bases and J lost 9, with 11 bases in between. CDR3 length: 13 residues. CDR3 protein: CASSYGARGIQYF. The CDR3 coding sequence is TGTGCCAGCAGTTACGGAGCCCGGGGCATTCAGTACTTC.

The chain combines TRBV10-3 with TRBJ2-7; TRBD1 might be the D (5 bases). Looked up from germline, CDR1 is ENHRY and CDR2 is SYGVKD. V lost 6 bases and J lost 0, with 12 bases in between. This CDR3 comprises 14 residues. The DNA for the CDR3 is TGTGCCATCAGAGATGGGCAGGGCTCCTACGAGCAGTACTTC. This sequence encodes CAIRDGQGSYEQYF.

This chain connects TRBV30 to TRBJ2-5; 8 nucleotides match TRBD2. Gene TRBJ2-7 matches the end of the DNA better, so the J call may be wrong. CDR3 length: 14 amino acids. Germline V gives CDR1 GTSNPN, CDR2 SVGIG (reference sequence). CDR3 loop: CAWSRGSGAYEQYF. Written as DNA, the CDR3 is TGTGCCTGGAGCCGGGGTAGCGGGGCCTACGAGCAGTACTTC.

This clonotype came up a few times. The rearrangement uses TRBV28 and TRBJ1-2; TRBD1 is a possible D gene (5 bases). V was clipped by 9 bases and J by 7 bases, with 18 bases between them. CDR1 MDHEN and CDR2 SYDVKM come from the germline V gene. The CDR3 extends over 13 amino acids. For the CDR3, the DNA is TGTGCCAGTGCAGTTAGTCAGGGTGCTGGCTACACCTTC. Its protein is CASAVSQGAGYTF.